This TCR beta chain was sequenced in a study of T cell repertoires in cytomegalovirus infection. Study summary: Evidence of both CMV infection and a matching HLA type came from public TCR beta signatures. Whole-study findings and limits: It was HLA-C-restricted CMV-specific TCR beta clonotypes that dominated the response ex vivo. Cumulative public TCR beta family frequency identified carriers of CMV plus the relevant HLA.

Many counts were recorded for this clonotype. Its antigen is unknown. TCRdb ran MiXCR on the reads and lists one entry per CDR3 protein. This sample has tens of thousands of distinct CDR3 sequences, with about 3.8% found just once. Germline loops: CDR1 SQVTM, CDR2 ANQGSEA. The CDR3 extends over 11 amino acids. Sequenced input: PBMCs. The genes are TRBV29-1 and TRBJ1-3, with D possibly being TRBD1 (5 bases). The source of this sequence is a human donor in good health (CMV status not recorded). Some clones in this sample may be carry-over from other donors' samples. The CDR3: CSEGRTNTIYF. The DNA of the CDR3 is TGCAGTGAGGGGCGGACAAACACCATATATTTT.